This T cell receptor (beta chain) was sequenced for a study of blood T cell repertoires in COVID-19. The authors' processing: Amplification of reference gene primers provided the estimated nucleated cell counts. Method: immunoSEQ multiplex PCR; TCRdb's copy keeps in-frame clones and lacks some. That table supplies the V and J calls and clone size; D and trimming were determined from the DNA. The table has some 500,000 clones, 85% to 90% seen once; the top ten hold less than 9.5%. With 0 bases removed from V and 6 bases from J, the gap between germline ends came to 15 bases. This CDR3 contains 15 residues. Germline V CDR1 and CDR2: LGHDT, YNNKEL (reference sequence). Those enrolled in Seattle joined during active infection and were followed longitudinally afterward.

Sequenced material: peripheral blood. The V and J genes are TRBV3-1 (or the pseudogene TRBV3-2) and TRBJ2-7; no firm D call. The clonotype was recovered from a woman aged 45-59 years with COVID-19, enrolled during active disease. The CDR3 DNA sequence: TGTGCCAGCAGCCAAGATCTCAGTAAGTCGTCCGAGCAGTACTTC. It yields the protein CASSQDLSKSSEQYF.